This T cell receptor beta chain was sequenced for a study of blood T cell repertoires in COVID-19. Across the study: Sources were T cells, B-cell-depleted T cells, or PBMCs; the material itself was cDNA or gDNA.

The CDR3 consists of 13 residues. Between the trimmed V and J ends, which lost 3 bases and 2 bases, there was a span of 7 bases. Looked up from germline, CDR1 is SGHDT and CDR2 is YYEEEE. The cohort comprised adults aged roughly 18 to 95 years residing in under 30 US areas. Allocation to cohorts depended on clinical history reported by the participants. Resolution of symptoms, clearance, or two negative PCRs was present in recovered Cohort 3 donors. Clones were sequenced by immunoSEQ multiplex PCR, and TCRdb holds only the in-frame ones, with some missing. Among 350,000 to 400,000 clones listed, 88% were seen once.

The chain carries TRBV5-6 and TRBJ2-3; unclear D gene. The clonotype originates from a young woman who had recovered from COVID-19. Sequenced material: PBMCs or T cells enriched from blood (not recorded which). The CDR3 DNA is TGTGCCAGCAGCTCCACATACACAGATACGCAGTATTTT. Residues: CASSSTYTDTQYF.